The subject of this entry is one TCR beta chain. The count of this clone is one. Its recognized antigen is unknown. No base qualities exist here, and no much larger clone lies one base off it. The data were obtained in a study of CD8+ T cells in alopecia areata listed by TCRdb under 2018. A note on the overall study: Treated patients were enrolled in an open-label pilot trial of oral tofacitinib, 5 to 10 mg twice daily, for moderate-to-severe alopecia areata. Human TCRbeta sequencing covered scalp tissue and sorted CD4+ and CD8+ peripheral blood T cells from patchy and totalis/universalis alopecia areata patients and healthy controls. Tofacitinib-treated patients had biopsies at baseline and at 4 and 24 weeks of treatment, with a later scalp biopsy in several patients. Amplification of TCRbeta CDR3 regions was done by immunoSEQ multiplex PCR using 35 Vbeta forward primers and 13 Jbeta reverse primers. Clonality in the scalp was compared among normal scalp (n=4), patchy alopecia areata scalp (n=8), and alopecia totalis/universalis scalp (n=8). RNA was obtained with the PAXgene miRNA kit for fixed scalp, the miRNeasy kit for PBMCs, and the RNeasy kit for mouse skin. To study T cell clonal expansion in alopecia areata, the researchers applied high-throughput TCRbeta sequencing to both the C3H/HeJ mouse model and human patients. Patients stayed on tofacitinib for 6 to 18 months and then had 6 months of follow-up off drug so that delayed response and recurrence could be assessed.

Lesional scalp punch biopsies and peripheral blood were obtained from alopecia areata patients. Human scalp biopsies went straight into PAXgene tissue containers for immediate fixation. In the germline V gene, CDR1 corresponds to SGHDN and CDR2 to FVKESK. V and J are truncated by 1 base and 4 bases respectively, leaving an intervening sequence of 17 bases. From cysteine to phenylalanine, the CDR3 is 16 amino acids long. Kept here is only the CDR3 DNA, which spans 48 bases and is read in frame from base 1. Library generation was performed with the immunoSEQ multiplex PCR assay. RNA was extracted from all samples and reverse transcribed into cDNA as template for TCR sequencing. First-strand cDNA was synthesized with SuperScript III using a 2:1 mix of oligo-dT and random hexamers. A synthetic immune receptor repertoire was used to measure amplification bias, and any remaining bias was corrected computationally. The original methods were these. Raw reads were preprocessed to remove errors, and CDR3 was defined by IMGT conventions from the conserved cysteine to phenylalanine. To get clonality, Shannon entropy was normalized by log2 of the number of productive unique TCRs and the result was subtracted from 1. CD4 or CD8 identity of scalp clones was inferred by cross-referencing scalp TCRbeta sequences with sorted blood CD4 and CD8 repertoires. TCRdb limited this immuneACCESS table to in-frame rearrangements with V and J called. A share of clones is missing; checked studies link under half to unresolved V genes, and the rest is unexplained. Clone size and the V and J calls come from that table; the DNA yielded D and trimming. Within this sample are about 15,000 clones, with about three fifths of them counted one time only. Clones ranked in the top ten supply approximately 13% of the sample.

The investigation overall reported the following: Shared TCR sequences between patients were less evident than in mice, which may be partly attributable to HLA diversity in the patient population. Lesional scalp, especially in alopecia totalis/universalis, showed higher clonality and more expanded CD8+ clones than normal scalp, suggesting antigenic drive. Unlike mouse skin, where gammadelta T cells dominate, normal human skin contains resident alphabeta T cells that get sequenced too, which complicates analysis of the scalp TCR repertoire.

The receptor was derived from a human donor with alopecia areata. This sequence uses TRBV14 and TRBJ2-7, and TRBD2 may be the D gene, going by 7 matching bases. The sequenced sample consisted of skin. The DNA sequence follows: TGTGCCAGCAGCCAAGCTCGGGGGGCGTTACAATACGAGCAGTACTTC. Translation gives CASSQARGALQYEQYF.